A selection of T cell receptor beta chains follows, all from one sample in a study of blood T cell repertoires in COVID-19. Sequenced by immunoSEQ multiplex PCR; TCRdb stores in-frame clones only, minus some. Of tens of thousands of clones detected, about 88% appear once; the ten largest clones hold nearly 45%. The specimen was peripheral blood. These receptors came from a human donor in a cohort sampled during active COVID-19. CDR3s include the opening cysteine and the closing phenylalanine or tryptophan. A D gene is named only where the DNA matches it firmly. The listing skips clone size in some rows; elsewhere it reads once, few, many or a size class.

V gene	clone size	D gene	J gene	CDR3 DNA	CDR3 protein
TRBV18	-	-	TRBJ2-7	TGTGCCAGCTCACCATTCCAGGGCTCCTACGAGCAGTACTTC	CASSPFQGSYEQYF
TRBV7-2	-	-	TRBJ2-3	TGTGCCAGCAGCCAACAACCTCCAGATACGCAGTATTTT	CASSQQPPDTQYF
TRBV6-5	-	-	TRBJ1-1	TGTGCCAGCAGTACTCAAGGAGGGGTGGAAGCTTTCTTT	CASSTQGGVEAFF
TRBV10-3	-	-	TRBJ2-1	TGTGCCATCAGTGAGGGGCGTGGTTCCAATGAGCAGTTCTTC	CAISEGRGSNEQFF
TRBV5-4	-	-	TRBJ2-1	TGTGCCAGCAGCCTAAAGACAGATTACAATGAGCAGTTCTTC	CASSLKTDYNEQFF
TRBV6-2/TRBV6-3	-	-	TRBJ2-1	TGTGCCAGCAGTGATATAGATGAGCAGTTCTTC	CASSDIDEQFF
TRBV6-1	-	-	TRBJ2-5	TGTGCCAGCAGTGATGGGACACTAGCGCATCAAGAGACCCAGTACTTC	CASSDGTLAHQETQYF
TRBV30	-	-	TRBJ2-2	TGTGCCTGGAGTGTACTTGGAGGTATCGCGAACACCGGGGAGCTGTTTTTT	CAWSVLGGIANTGELFF
TRBV4-3	-	-	TRBJ1-2	TGCGCCAGCAGCCAAGAGCGGAGCAGTACCACTAACTATGGCTACACCTTC	CASSQERSSTTNYGYTF
TRBV6-5	once	TRBD1	TRBJ1-1	TGTGCCAGCAGTCGGAACAGGGGCGTGAACACTGAAGCTTTCTTT	CASSRNRGVNTEAFF
TRBV27	-	-	TRBJ1-1	TGTGCCAGCAGTTTGATCCGGACTGTTATGAACACTGAAGCTTTCTTT	CASSLIRTVMNTEAFF